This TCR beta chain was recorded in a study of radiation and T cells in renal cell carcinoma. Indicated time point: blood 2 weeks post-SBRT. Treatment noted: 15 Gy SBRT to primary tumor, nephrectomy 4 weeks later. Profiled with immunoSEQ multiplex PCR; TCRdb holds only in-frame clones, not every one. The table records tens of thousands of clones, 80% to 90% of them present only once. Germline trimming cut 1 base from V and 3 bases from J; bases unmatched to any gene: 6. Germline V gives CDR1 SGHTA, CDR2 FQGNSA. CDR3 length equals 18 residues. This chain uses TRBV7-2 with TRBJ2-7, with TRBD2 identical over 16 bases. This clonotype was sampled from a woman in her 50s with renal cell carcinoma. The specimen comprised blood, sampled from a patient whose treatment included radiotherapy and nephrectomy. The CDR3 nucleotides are TGTGCCAGCAGCTTAGTTGGGACTAGCGGGAGGGCCGGCTACGAGCAGTACTTC. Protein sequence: CASSLVGTSGRAGYEQYF.